What follows are 23 T cell receptor beta chains derived from one specimen sequenced in a study of blood T cell repertoires in COVID-19 (dated by TCRdb to the early 2020s). The protocol used for the library was the immunoSEQ multiplex PCR assay. As stored in TCRdb, this immuneACCESS dataset retains in-frame rearrangements with V and J assigned. A fraction of the clones does not appear; measured against another copy, unresolved V genes explain less than half of the discrepancy, and the remainder lacks a known reason. In all, the sample holds about 280,000 clones, and roughly 80% of those were seen once. The ten top clones hold 5% of the sample. Material: PBMCs or T cells enriched from blood (not recorded which). Every receptor here comes from a man aged 35 to 55 who had been exposed to COVID-19.

The J gene is TRBJ2-2, the V gene TRBV11-3, with a possible D match to TRBD1 (5 bases). Germline loops: CDR1 SGHNT, CDR2 YENEEA. The CDR3 has 13 residues. V was shortened by 5 bases and J by 7 bases, with 11 bases between the two germline ends. CDR3 DNA sequence: TGTGCCAGCAGCCCCGGACACAACGGGGAGCTGTTTTTT. This gives the protein CASSPGHNGELFF.

The V call is TRBV10-3, the J call TRBJ2-7, with TRBD1 matching 7 bases. The CDR3 loop spans 14 amino acids. V gave up 6 bases and J gave up 0 bases; unmatched junction bases: 5. Germline V gives CDR1 ENHRY, CDR2 SYGVKD. The CDR3, as DNA: TGTGCCATCAGACGGGACAGTAGCTCCTACGAGCAGTACTTC. This gives the protein CAIRRDSSSYEQYF.

The chain combines TRBV21-1 with TRBJ2-3; the table names TRBD1, a call not compared with the DNA. TRBV21-1 is a known pseudogene. The CDR3 sequence is 17 residues long. This chain's CDR3 is CASSRAVDDGGTDTQYF. The DNA for the CDR3 is TGTGCCAGCAGCAGGGCCGTGGATGATGGCGGCACAGATACGCAGTATTTT.

V and J are TRBV29-1 and TRBJ1-1; D might be TRBD1 (5 bases). The CDR3 is 15 residues long. The V gene's germline CDR1 is SQVTM and CDR2 ANQGSEA. V lost 5 bases and J 2 bases, leaving 18 bases between the germline ends. The CDR3 is CSVLRSVGANTEAFF. Here the CDR3 DNA reads TGCAGCGTTCTCCGGTCGGTTGGGGCCAACACTGAAGCTTTCTTT.

The genes are TRBV27 and TRBJ1-1; 12 bases match TRBD1. J gave up 3 bases and V 7 bases, and 6 bases lay outside the gene matches. Germline V lookup: CDR1 MNHEY, CDR2 SMNVEV (reference sequence). This CDR3 region has 15 residues. CDR3 sequence: CASNPGQGADTEAFF. The CDR3 region has the DNA TGTGCCAGCAACCCGGGACAGGGGGCCGACACTGAAGCTTTCTTT.

The chain joins TRBV11-3 to TRBJ2-4; 8 nucleotides align to TRBD2. Germline V gene lookup returns CDR1 SGHNT and CDR2 YENEEA. V lost 1 base and J lost 7; bases outside the gene matches: 12. The length of the CDR3 is 17 residues. The CDR3 nucleotides are TGTGCCAGCAGCTTAGGTCTGCGGGAGGACGTCCTGAACATTCAGTACTTC. It specifies CASSLGLREDVLNIQYF.

This chain links TRBV12-3 or TRBV12-4 with TRBJ1-1; a weak D match, TRBD1 (6 bases). CDR3 length equals 12 residues. Trimming shortened V by 4 bases and J by 11 bases, and 14 bases separated the two germline ends. CDR3 region: CASSSQGLEAFF. CDR3 nucleotides: TGTGCCAGCAGTTCCCAGGGGTTGGAGGCTTTCTTT.

This clone has just a few counts. The V and J genes are TRBV7-8 and TRBJ1-6; D ambiguous. This CDR3 is 17 amino acids long. V lost 1 base and J lost 10, with 20 bases in between. In germline, CDR1 is SGHVS, CDR2 FQNEAQ. The CDR3 protein is CASSLGTGVGPTSPLHF. The CDR3 bases are TGTGCCAGCAGCTTAGGGACGGGAGTCGGACCAACATCACCCCTCCACTTT.

This chain connects TRBV14 to TRBJ2-1, with 8 bases aligning to TRBD2. V dropped 4 bases and J dropped 4; count of bases not matched to a gene: 21. This CDR3 region has 20 residues. CDR1 and CDR2 (germline): SGHDN, FVKESK. The CDR3 DNA follows: TGTGCCAGCAGCCTGATTTTGGGGACTAGGAGGATGGTCGGGTACAATGAGCAGTTCTTC. It is translated as CASSLILGTRRMVGYNEQFF. The whole variable domain, filled in from reference TRBV14 and TRBJ2-1, reads EAGVTQFPSHSVIEKGQTVTLRCDPISGHDNLYWYRRVMGKEIKFLLHFVKESKQDESGMPNNRFLAERTGGTYSTLKVQPAELEDSGVYFCASSLILGTRRMVGYNEQFFGPGTRLTVL.

This sequence joins TRBV5-8 and TRBJ2-7, with TRBD1 matching 7 bases. Germline CDR1 and CDR2: SGHTS and YDEGEE. The ends lost 7 bases at V and 1 base at J; junction bases unmatched: 2. This CDR3 contains 12 residues. In DNA, the CDR3 is TGTGCCAGCCCACAGGGGTCCTACGAGCAGTACTTC. Translating it yields CASPQGSYEQYF.

Only one count was recorded for this clone. The chain recombines TRBV11-3 with TRBJ2-5, with D tentatively TRBD2 (5 bases). Trimming left V 5 bases short and J 2 bases short, with 15 bases between. The V gene's germline CDR1 is SGHNT and CDR2 YENEEA. CDR3 length: 15 amino acids. The CDR3 spells CASSPGSLKQETQYF. CDR3 DNA: TGTGCCAGCAGCCCTGGGAGTCTGAAGCAAGAGACCCAGTACTTC.

The chain's CDR3 is CASSPWTSYEQYF. The CDR3 nucleotides read TGTGCCAGCAGTCCCTGGACTAGCTACGAGCAGTACTTC. The V gene is TRBV27, the J gene TRBJ2-7, with 7 bases identical to TRBD2. The CDR3 is 13 amino acids. The germline CDR1 and CDR2 sequences are MNHEY and SMNVEV (reference sequence). The junction had 4 bases not matched to a gene; V was cut back by 5 bases and J by 3 bases.

The gene calls are TRBV6-5 and TRBJ2-7, with 12 bases fitting TRBD2. V trimming: 4 bases; J trimming: 4 bases; junction bases outside the gene matches: 5. This CDR3 has 15 residues. Per the germline V gene, CDR1 is MNHEY and CDR2 is SVGAGI. CDR3 in amino acids: CASSLSTSGSYEQYF. DNA of the CDR3: TGTGCCAGCAGTTTATCGACTAGCGGGAGTTACGAGCAGTACTTC.

This clone came up once. The chain couples TRBV7-6 to TRBJ1-1; unclear D gene. The ends were cut back, 7 bases at V and 2 bases at J, with 14 bases in the middle. CDR1 is SGHVS, CDR2 FNYEAQ, per germline. CDR3 length: 14 residues. CDR3 DNA: TGTGCCAGCAAGCCACTTCAGGCTAACACTGAAGCTTTCTTT. It specifies CASKPLQANTEAFF.

This clone was seen more than once but under ten times. The genes are TRBV29-1 and TRBJ2-1; TRBD2 is a possible D gene (6 bases). Germline-derived CDR1 and CDR2 are SQVTM and ANQGSEA. V was trimmed by 8 bases and J by 10 bases, leaving 12 bases between them. The length of the CDR3 is 10 residues. The CDR3: CSTQRVEQFF. In nucleotides, the CDR3 is TGCAGCACCCAGCGGGTAGAGCAGTTCTTC.

The J gene is TRBJ1-5, the V gene TRBV13, with TRBD1 matching over 12 bases. The CDR3 totals 15 residues. Losses at the gene ends were 5 bases for V and 6 bases for J; bases not matched to a gene: 5. Looked up from germline, CDR1 is PRHDT and CDR2 is FYEKMQ (reference sequence). Here the CDR3 reads CASSQGQGAGQPQHF. The CDR3 DNA is TGTGCCAGCAGCCAGGGACAGGGGGCAGGTCAGCCCCAGCATTTT.

This clone showed up just a few times. The gene calls are TRBV7-9 and TRBJ1-1, with 7 bases lining up with TRBD1. V was pared by 5 bases and J by 0 bases, with 3 bases of the junction left unmatched. The germline gives CDR1 SEHNR, CDR2 FQNEAQ (reference sequence). CDR3 length: 14 amino acids. CDR3 bases: TGTGCCAGCAGCGTTCAGGGGGTGAACACTGAAGCTTTCTTT. Translating gives CASSVQGVNTEAFF.

The chain links TRBV10-2 to TRBJ2-1; 12 positions match TRBD2. V trimming: 3 bases; J trimming: 15 bases; junction bases outside the gene matches: 12. CDR1 is WSHSY and CDR2 is SAAADI in the germline V gene. The CDR3 sequence is 15 residues long. CDR3 region: CASSDTGLAGKSVFF. CDR3 in DNA: TGCGCCAGCAGTGACACCGGACTAGCGGGGAAAAGTGTGTTCTTC.

This chain connects TRBV12-2 to TRBJ2-1; the table names TRBD2, a call not compared with the DNA. TRBV12-2 is tagged as a pseudogene. The CDR3 is made up of 17 amino acids. CDR3 loop: CASRNQKTEGSRCEQFF. CDR3 in DNA: TGTGCAAGTCGCAACCAAAAAACGGAGGGTTCTCGGTGTGAGCAGTTCTTC.

V is TRBV7-3 and J is TRBJ1-1, with D possibly being TRBD1 (6 bases). The V gene lost 0 bases and the J gene lost 1 base, with 12 bases spanning the gap. Germline CDR1 SGHTA, CDR2 FQGTGA. CDR3 length equals 16 residues. For the CDR3, the DNA is TGTGCCAGCAGCTTAACGGTCGTACAGGGGAACACTGAAGCTTTCTTT. The encoded protein is CASSLTVVQGNTEAFF.

V gene TRBV20-1 combines with J gene TRBJ2-7; TRBD1 matches 7 bases. With 3 bases clipped from V and 6 bases from J, the junction kept 5 bases outside the gene matches. This CDR3 is built from 12 residues. The germline V gene encodes CDR1 DFQATT and CDR2 SNEGSKA (reference sequence). The CDR3 loop is CSASSRGSEQYF. DNA of the CDR3: TGCAGTGCTAGTTCCAGGGGGTCCGAGCAGTACTTC.

The chain carries TRBV30 and TRBJ2-1; 9 bases line up with TRBD2. V lost 3 bases to trimming and J lost 5 bases; unmatched junction nucleotides: 5. CDR3 size: 14 residues. The germline V gene encodes CDR1 GTSNPN and CDR2 SVGIG (reference sequence). This CDR3 reads CAWRTAGGHNEQFF. Written as DNA, the CDR3 is TGTGCCTGGAGGACAGCGGGAGGACACAATGAGCAGTTCTTC.

In this sample, this clone turned up once. The chain uses TRBV18 and TRBJ2-5; unclear D gene. Deletions cut 8 bases from V and 1 base from J, with 17 bases between. The CDR3 extends over 15 amino acids. Germline CDR1 is KGHSH and CDR2 is LQKENI. The DNA for the CDR3 is TGTGCCAGCCAAATCACCAGGTCGGTCCAAGAGACCCAGTACTTC. It is translated as CASQITRSVQETQYF.